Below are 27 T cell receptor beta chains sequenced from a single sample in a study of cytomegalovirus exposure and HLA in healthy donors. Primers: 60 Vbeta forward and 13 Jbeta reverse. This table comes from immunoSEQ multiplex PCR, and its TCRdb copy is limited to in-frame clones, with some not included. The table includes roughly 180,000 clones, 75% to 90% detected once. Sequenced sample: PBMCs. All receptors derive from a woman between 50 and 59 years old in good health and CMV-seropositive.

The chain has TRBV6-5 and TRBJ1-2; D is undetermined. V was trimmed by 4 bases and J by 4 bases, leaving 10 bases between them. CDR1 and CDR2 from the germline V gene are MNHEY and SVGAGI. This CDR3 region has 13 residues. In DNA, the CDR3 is TGTGCCAGCAGTTTCACCGACACCTATGGCTACACCTTC. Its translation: CASSFTDTYGYTF.

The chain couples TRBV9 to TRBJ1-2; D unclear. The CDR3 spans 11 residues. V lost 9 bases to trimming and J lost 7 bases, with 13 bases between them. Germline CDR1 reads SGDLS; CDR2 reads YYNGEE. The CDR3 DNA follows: TGTGCCACCGCCGGGGTGGGTGGCTACACCTTC. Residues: CATAGVGGYTF.

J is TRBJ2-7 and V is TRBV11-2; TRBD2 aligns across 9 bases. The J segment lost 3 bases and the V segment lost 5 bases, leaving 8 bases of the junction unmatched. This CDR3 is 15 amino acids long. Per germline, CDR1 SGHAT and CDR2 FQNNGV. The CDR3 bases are TGTGCCAGCAGCCTGGGGGCTAGCGGGGTCTACGAGCAGTACTTC. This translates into CASSLGASGVYEQYF.

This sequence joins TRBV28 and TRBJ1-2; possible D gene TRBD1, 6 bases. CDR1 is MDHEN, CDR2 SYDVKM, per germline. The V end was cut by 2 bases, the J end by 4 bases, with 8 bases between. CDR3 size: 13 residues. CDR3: CASSLGQPYGYTF. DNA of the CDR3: TGTGCCAGCAGTTTAGGACAGCCCTATGGCTACACCTTC.

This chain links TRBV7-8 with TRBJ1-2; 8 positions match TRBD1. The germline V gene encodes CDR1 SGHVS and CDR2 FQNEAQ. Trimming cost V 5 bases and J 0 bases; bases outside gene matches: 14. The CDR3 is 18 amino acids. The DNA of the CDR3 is TGTGCCAGCAGCCCACTCCGGACAGGGAGCTTAGCTAACTATGGCTACACCTTC. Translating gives CASSPLRTGSLANYGYTF.

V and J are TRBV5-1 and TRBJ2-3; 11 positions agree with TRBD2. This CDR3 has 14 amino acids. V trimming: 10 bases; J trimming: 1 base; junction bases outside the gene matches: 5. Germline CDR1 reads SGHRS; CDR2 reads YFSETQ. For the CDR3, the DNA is TGCGCCTGTCGACTAGCGGGGCGCACAGATACGCAGTATTTT. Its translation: CACRLAGRTDTQYF.

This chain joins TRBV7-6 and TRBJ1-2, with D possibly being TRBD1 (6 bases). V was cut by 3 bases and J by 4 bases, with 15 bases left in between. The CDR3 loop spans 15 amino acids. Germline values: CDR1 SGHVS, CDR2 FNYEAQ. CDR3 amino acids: CASSFRVQGTYGYTF. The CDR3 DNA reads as TGTGCCAGCAGCTTTAGGGTACAGGGCACCTATGGCTACACCTTC.

This CDR3 is CASSLGQHTEAFF. The CDR3 DNA reads as TGTGCCAGCAGCTTGGGACAGCACACTGAAGCTTTCTTT. This rearrangement joins TRBV5-8 to TRBJ1-1; D possibly corresponds to TRBD1 (5 bases). The CDR3 is made up of 13 amino acids. Germline CDR1 and CDR2: SGHTS and YDEGEE. Trimming left V 0 bases short and J 3 bases short, with 6 bases between.

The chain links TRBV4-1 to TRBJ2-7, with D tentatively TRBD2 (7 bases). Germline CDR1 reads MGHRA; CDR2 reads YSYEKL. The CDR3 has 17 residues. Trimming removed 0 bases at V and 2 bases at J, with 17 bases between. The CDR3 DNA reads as TGCGCCAGCAGCCAAGAGGTTGATGCGGGGGCCCCCTACGAGCAGTACTTC. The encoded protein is CASSQEVDAGAPYEQYF.

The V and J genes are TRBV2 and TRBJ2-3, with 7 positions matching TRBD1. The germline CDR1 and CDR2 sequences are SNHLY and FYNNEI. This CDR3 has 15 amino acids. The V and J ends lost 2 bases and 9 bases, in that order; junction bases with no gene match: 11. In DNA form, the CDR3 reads TGTGCCAGCAGTGAACAGGCTAGGGGGCCCGGAACGCAGTATTTT. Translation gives CASSEQARGPGTQYF.

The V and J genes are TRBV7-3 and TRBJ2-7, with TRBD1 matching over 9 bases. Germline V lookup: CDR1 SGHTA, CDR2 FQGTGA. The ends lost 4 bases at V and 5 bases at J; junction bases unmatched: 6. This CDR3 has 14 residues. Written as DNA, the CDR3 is TGTGCCAGCAGCTCGGGACAGGGAAGGGACGAGCAGTACTTC. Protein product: CASSSGQGRDEQYF. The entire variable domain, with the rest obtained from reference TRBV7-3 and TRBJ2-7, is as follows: GAGVSQTPSNKVTEKGKYVELRCDPISGHTALYWYRQSLGQGPEFLIYFQGTGAADDSGLPNDRFFAVRPEGSVSTLKIQRTERGDSAVYLCASSSGQGRDEQYFGPGTRLTVT.

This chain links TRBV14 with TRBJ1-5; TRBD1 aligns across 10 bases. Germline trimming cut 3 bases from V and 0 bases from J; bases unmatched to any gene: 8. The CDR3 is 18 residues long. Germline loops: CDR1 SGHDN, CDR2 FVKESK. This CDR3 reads CASSHTGTGDYSNQPQHF. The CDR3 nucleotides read TGTGCCAGCAGCCATACCGGGACAGGGGACTATAGCAATCAGCCCCAGCATTTT.

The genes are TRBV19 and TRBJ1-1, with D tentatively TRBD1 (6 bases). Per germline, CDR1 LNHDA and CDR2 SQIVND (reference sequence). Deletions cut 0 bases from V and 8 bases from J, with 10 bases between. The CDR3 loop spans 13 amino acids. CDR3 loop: CASSIELGAEAFF. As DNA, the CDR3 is TGTGCCAGTAGTATAGAATTGGGGGCGGAAGCTTTCTTT.

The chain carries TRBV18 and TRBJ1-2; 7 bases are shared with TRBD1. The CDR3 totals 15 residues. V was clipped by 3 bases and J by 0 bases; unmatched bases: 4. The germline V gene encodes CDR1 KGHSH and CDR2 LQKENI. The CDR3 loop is CASSPPGGANYGYTF. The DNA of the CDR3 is TGTGCCAGCTCACCTCCAGGGGGAGCTAACTATGGCTACACCTTC.

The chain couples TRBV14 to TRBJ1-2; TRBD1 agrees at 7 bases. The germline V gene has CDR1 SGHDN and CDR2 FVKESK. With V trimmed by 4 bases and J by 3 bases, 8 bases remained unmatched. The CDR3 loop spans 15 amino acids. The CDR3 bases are TGTGCCAGCAGCCGTAGTCAGGGGGATTACTATGGCTACACCTTC. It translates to CASSRSQGDYYGYTF. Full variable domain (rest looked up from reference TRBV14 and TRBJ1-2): EAGVTQFPSHSVIEKGQTVTLRCDPISGHDNLYWYRRVMGKEIKFLLHFVKESKQDESGMPNNRFLAERTGGTYSTLKVQPAELEDSGVYFCASSRSQGDYYGYTFGSGTRLTVV.

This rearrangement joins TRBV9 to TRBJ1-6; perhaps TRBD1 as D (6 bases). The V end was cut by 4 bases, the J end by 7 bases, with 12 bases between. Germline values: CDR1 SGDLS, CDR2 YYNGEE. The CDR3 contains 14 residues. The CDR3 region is CASSLTGLNSPLHF. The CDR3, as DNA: TGTGCCAGCAGCCTTACAGGGTTAAATTCACCCCTCCACTTT. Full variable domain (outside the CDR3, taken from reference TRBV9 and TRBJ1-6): DSGVTQTPKHLITATGQRVTLRCSPRSGDLSVYWYQQSLDQGLQFLIQYYNGEERAKGNILERFSAQQFPDLHSELNLSSLELGDSALYFCASSLTGLNSPLHFGNGTRLTVT.

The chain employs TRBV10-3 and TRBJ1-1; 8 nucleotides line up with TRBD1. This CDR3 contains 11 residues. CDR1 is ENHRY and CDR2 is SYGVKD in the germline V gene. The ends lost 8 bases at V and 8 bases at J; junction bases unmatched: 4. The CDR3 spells CAISGDREAFF. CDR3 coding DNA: TGTGCCATCTCGGGGGACAGGGAAGCTTTCTTT.

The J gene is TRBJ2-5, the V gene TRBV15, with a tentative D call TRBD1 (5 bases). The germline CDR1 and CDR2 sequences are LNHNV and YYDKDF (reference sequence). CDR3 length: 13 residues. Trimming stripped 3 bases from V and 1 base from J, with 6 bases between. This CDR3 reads CATSRGPQETQYF. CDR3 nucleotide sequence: TGTGCCACCAGCAGGGGGCCCCAAGAGACCCAGTACTTC.

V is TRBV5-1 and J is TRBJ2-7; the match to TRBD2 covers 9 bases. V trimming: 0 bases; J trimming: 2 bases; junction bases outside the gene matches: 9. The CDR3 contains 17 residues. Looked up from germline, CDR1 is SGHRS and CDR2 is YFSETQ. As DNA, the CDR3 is TGCGCCAGCAGCTTGGGGACTAGCGTATTCGGGACCTACGAGCAGTACTTC. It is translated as CASSLGTSVFGTYEQYF.

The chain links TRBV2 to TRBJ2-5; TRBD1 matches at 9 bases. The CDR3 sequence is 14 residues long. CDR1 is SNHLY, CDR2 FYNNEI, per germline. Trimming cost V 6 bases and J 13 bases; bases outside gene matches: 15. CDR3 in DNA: TGTGCCAGCAGCGCCGGGACAGGGTTCTACGAGCGGTACTTC. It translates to CASSAGTGFYERYF. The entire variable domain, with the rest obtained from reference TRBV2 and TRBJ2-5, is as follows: EPEVTQTPSHQVTQMGQEVILRCVPISNHLYFYWYRQILGQKVEFLVSFYNNEISEKSEIFDDQFSVERPDGSNFTLKIRSTKLEDSAMYFCASSAGTGFYERYFGPGTRLLVL.

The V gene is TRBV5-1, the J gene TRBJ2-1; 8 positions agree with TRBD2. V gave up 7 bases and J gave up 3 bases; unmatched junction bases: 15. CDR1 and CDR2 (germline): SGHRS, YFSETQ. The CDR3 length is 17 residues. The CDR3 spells CASRIRISGTGYNEQFF. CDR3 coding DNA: TGCGCCAGCCGAATTAGGATTAGCGGGACTGGCTACAATGAGCAGTTCTTC.

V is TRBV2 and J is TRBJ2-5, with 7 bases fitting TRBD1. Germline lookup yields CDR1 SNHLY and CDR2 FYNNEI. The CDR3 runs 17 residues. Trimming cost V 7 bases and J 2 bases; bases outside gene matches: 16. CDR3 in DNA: TGTGCCAGCACATATTACGCTCCGGGACAGCCTCAAGAGACCCAGTACTTC. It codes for CASTYYAPGQPQETQYF.

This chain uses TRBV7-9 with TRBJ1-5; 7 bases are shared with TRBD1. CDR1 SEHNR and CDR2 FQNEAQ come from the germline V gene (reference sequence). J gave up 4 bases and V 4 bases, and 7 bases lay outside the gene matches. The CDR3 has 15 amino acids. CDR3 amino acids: CASSSDREWNQPQHF. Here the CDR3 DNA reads TGTGCCAGCAGCTCAGACAGGGAGTGGAATCAGCCCCAGCATTTT. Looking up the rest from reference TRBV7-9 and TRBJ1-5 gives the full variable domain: DTGVSQNPRHKITKRGQNVTFRCDPISEHNRLYWYRQTLGQGPEFLTYFQNEAQLEKSRLLSDRFSAERPKGSFSTLEIQRTEQGDSAMYLCASSSDREWNQPQHFGDGTRLSIL.

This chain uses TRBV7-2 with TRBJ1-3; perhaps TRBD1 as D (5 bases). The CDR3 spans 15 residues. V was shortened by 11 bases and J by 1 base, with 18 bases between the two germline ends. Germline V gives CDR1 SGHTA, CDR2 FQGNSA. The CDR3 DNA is TGTGCCTCCTCAATCGTCGGGGGATCTGGAAACACCATATATTTT. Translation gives CASSIVGGSGNTIYF. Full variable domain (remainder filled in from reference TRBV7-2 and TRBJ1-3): GAGVSQSPSNKVTEKGKDVELRCDPISGHTALYWYRQSLGQGLEFLIYFQGNSAPDKSGLPSDRFSAERTGGSVSTLTIQRTQQEDSAVYLCASSIVGGSGNTIYFGEGSWLTVV.

This chain's CDR3 is CASKGGQGYEKLFF. CDR3 nucleotide sequence: TGTGCCAGCAAAGGGGGACAGGGGTACGAAAAACTGTTTTTT. The V call is TRBV28, the J call TRBJ1-4; 10 nucleotides align to TRBD1. Trimming removed 7 bases from V and 8 bases from J; junction bases left unmatched: 7. The length of the CDR3 is 14 residues. CDR1 is MDHEN, CDR2 SYDVKM, per germline.

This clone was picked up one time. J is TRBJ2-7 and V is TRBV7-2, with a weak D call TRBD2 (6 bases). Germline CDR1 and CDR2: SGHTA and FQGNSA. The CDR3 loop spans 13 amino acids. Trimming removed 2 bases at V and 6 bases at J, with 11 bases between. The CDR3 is CASSLRQEGEQYF. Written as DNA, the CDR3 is TGTGCCAGCAGCTTAAGGCAGGAGGGCGAGCAGTACTTC. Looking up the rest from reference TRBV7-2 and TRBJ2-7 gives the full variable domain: GAGVSQSPSNKVTEKGKDVELRCDPISGHTALYWYRQSLGQGLEFLIYFQGNSAPDKSGLPSDRFSAERTGGSVSTLTIQRTQQEDSAVYLCASSLRQEGEQYFGPGTRLTVT.

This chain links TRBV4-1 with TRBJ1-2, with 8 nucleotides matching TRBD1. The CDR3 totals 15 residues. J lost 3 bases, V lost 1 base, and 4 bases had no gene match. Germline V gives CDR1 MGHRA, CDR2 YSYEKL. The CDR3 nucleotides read TGCGCCAGCAGCCAAGCTTTGGACAGGGACTATGGCTACACCTTC. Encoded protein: CASSQALDRDYGYTF.